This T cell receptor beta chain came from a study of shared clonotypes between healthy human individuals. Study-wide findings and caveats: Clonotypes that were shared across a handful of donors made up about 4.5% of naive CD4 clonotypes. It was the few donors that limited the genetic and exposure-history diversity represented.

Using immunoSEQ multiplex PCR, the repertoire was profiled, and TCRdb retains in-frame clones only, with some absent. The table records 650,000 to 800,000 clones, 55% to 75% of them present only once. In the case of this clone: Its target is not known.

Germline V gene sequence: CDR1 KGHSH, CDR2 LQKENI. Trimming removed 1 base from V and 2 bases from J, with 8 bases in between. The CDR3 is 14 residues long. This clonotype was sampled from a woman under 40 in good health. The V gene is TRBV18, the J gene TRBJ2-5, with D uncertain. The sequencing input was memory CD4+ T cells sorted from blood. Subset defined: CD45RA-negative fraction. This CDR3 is CASSPRQYQETQYF. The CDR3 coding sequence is TGTGCCAGCTCACCACGGCAGTATCAAGAGACCCAGTACTTC.